What follows are 30 T cell receptor beta chains derived from one specimen sequenced in a study of blood T cell repertoires in COVID-19. Libraries were prepared by immunoSEQ multiplex PCR; TCRdb keeps only in-frame clonotypes and omits some of them. The table has 110,000 or so clones, 80% to 90% seen once; the top ten hold more than 2%. Specimen: peripheral blood. The receptors shown here come from a woman aged 45-65 years with acute or convalescent COVID-19.

The chain carries TRBV7-2 and TRBJ2-7; 7 nucleotides line up with TRBD2. V lost 5 bases, J lost 1 base, and 11 bases stayed unmatched. The CDR3 has 16 amino acids. CDR1 is SGHTA and CDR2 is FQGNSA in the germline V gene. The DNA of the CDR3 is TGTGCCAGCAGCCCCACCTCAGGAGCGGGGTCCTACGAGCAGTACTTC. Translating it yields CASSPTSGAGSYEQYF.

The chain has TRBV11-2 and TRBJ2-3; 8 nucleotides match TRBD2. CDR3 size: 15 residues. V lost 5 bases to trimming and J lost 0 bases; unmatched junction nucleotides: 4. Germline V lookup: CDR1 SGHAT, CDR2 FQNNGV. The DNA of the CDR3 is TGTGCCAGCAGCCGCGGGGGGCCTAGCACAGATACGCAGTATTTT. Its translation: CASSRGGPSTDTQYF.

V gene TRBV7-2 combines with J gene TRBJ2-3, with 8 bases aligning to TRBD2. The length of the CDR3 is 17 residues. V lost 8 bases and J lost 3; bases outside the gene matches: 16. From germline, CDR1 is SGHTA and CDR2 FQGNSA. The CDR3, as DNA: TGTGCCAGCGTAAGGGGGAATTGGCGGGAGGAAACAGATACGCAGTATTTT. It codes for CASVRGNWREETDTQYF.

This chain links TRBV30 with TRBJ2-2; 8 bases match TRBD2. The J segment lost 0 bases and the V segment lost 2 bases, leaving 8 bases of the junction unmatched. This CDR3 contains 17 residues. The V gene's germline CDR1 is GTSNPN and CDR2 SVGIG (reference sequence). The CDR3 spells CAWSLRLTSANTGELFF. The CDR3 DNA reads TGTGCCTGGAGTTTACGCCTGACTAGCGCGAACACCGGGGAGCTGTTTTTT.

This chain joins TRBV29-1 and TRBJ2-3, with 10 nucleotides matching TRBD1. This CDR3 region has 17 residues. After removal of 4 bases from V and 2 bases from J, the junction contained 12 bases not matched to a gene. Germline lookup yields CDR1 SQVTM and CDR2 ANQGSEA. The CDR3: CSVGAVLDRGDTDTQYF. The CDR3 coding sequence is TGCAGCGTTGGGGCGGTCTTGGACAGGGGGGACACAGATACGCAGTATTTT.

The genes are TRBV19 and TRBJ2-6; D is unresolved. Germline CDR1 LNHDA, CDR2 SQIVND (reference sequence). CDR3 size: 15 residues. Trimming left V 8 bases short and J 0 bases short, with 11 bases between. As DNA, the CDR3 is TGTGCCAGTCTGGCTCGTAACTCTGGGGCCAACGTCCTGACTTTC. Its protein product is CASLARNSGANVLTF.

The CDR3 spells CSVLGTSVPYEQYF. DNA for the CDR3: TGCAGCGTTCTTGGGACTAGCGTCCCCTACGAGCAGTACTTC. This chain joins TRBV29-1 and TRBJ2-7, with 10 positions matching TRBD2. V shed 5 bases, J shed 2 bases, and the junction held 6 bases outside the gene matches. The germline V gene encodes CDR1 SQVTM and CDR2 ANQGSEA. There are 14 residues in the CDR3.

This chain joins TRBV9 and TRBJ2-2; a possible D gene is TRBD2 (5 bases). Germline CDR1 and CDR2: SGDLS and YYNGEE. V lost 2 bases to trimming and J lost 3 bases, with 14 bases between them. The CDR3 covers 16 residues. The CDR3 DNA reads as TGTGCCAGCAGCGTCAATAGAGGGATGGACACCGGGGAGCTGTTTTTT. Translated: CASSVNRGMDTGELFF.

The chain couples TRBV7-2 to TRBJ1-1; 7 positions match TRBD1. With 5 bases clipped from V and 7 bases from J, the junction kept 4 bases outside the gene matches. CDR1 is SGHTA, CDR2 FQGNSA, per germline. The CDR3 has 12 residues. The CDR3 bases are TGTGCCAGCAGCAAACAGGGGATTGAAGCTTTCTTT. Encoded protein: CASSKQGIEAFF.

This sequence joins TRBV3-1 (or the pseudogene TRBV3-2) and TRBJ2-7, with 12 bases that match TRBD2. In germline, CDR1 is LGHDT, CDR2 YNNKEL (reference sequence). CDR3 length: 15 amino acids. Trimming took 2 bases from V and 3 from J; bases not matched to a gene: 2. The chain's CDR3 is CASSQPSGRVYEQYF. CDR3 sequence (DNA): TGTGCCAGCAGCCAACCTAGCGGGAGGGTCTACGAGCAGTACTTC.

The gene calls are TRBV23-1 and TRBJ1-1; D may be TRBD1 (5 bases). TRBV23-1 carries the ORF label, with uncertain function. The CDR3 spans 18 residues. Trimming pared 7 bases from V and 3 bases from J, leaving 27 bases between. Here the CDR3 DNA reads TGCGCCAGCACCCACCGCGGGGGGTCTTATGACGAGGACACTGAAGCTTTCTTT. It codes for CASTHRGGSYDEDTEAFF.

This chain links TRBV11-2 with TRBJ1-2, with a possible D match to TRBD1 (5 bases). CDR3 length equals 19 residues. The V gene lost 0 bases and the J gene lost 3 bases, with 23 bases spanning the gap. Germline CDR1 reads SGHAT; CDR2 reads FQNNGV. CDR3 sequence: CASSLDHNQGAGAYYGYTF. The CDR3 DNA reads as TGTGCCAGCAGCTTAGACCACAACCAGGGCGCGGGAGCATACTATGGCTACACCTTC.

The chain uses TRBV11-3 and TRBJ2-7, with TRBD1 matching over 7 bases. Trimming at V came to 2 bases and at J to 5 bases, leaving 18 bases not matched to a gene. CDR1 is SGHNT, CDR2 YENEEA, per germline. This CDR3 region has 18 residues. The DNA of the CDR3 is TGTGCCAGCAGCTTAACAAGGGGGCCGCACTCCTGGGGCCACGAGCAGTACTTC. Residues: CASSLTRGPHSWGHEQYF.

CDR3 in amino acids: CASTMRTGGEAFF. DNA for the CDR3: TGTGCCAGCACTATGAGGACAGGCGGTGAAGCTTTCTTT. The chain recombines TRBV6-5 with TRBJ1-1; 7 bases map to TRBD1. With 7 bases clipped from V and 7 bases from J, the junction kept 9 bases outside the gene matches. The CDR3 totals 13 residues. Germline CDR1 MNHEY, CDR2 SVGAGI.

The rearrangement joins TRBV19 to TRBJ1-3, with unresolved D. This CDR3 comprises 17 residues. The V end was cut by 3 bases, the J end by 2 bases, with 17 bases between. Germline-derived CDR1 and CDR2 are LNHDA and SQIVND (reference sequence). This CDR3 reads CASSIELRGETGNTIYF. The CDR3 region has the DNA TGTGCCAGTAGTATTGAGTTGCGGGGAGAAACTGGAAACACCATATATTTT.

Remarks on this clone: Compared with germline, one end of the junction differs, possibly owing to a read error. The CDR3 coding sequence is TGTGCCGGCAGCTCTCTATTTAACTATGGCTACACCTTC. Protein sequence: CAGSSLFNYGYTF. The rearrangement links TRBV7-2 to TRBJ1-2; unclear D gene. The CDR3 has 13 residues. The V gene's germline CDR1 is SGHTA and CDR2 FQGNSA.

V usage is TRBV19 and J usage is TRBJ1-3; D unclear. The V and J ends lost 4 bases and 0 bases respectively, with 10 bases between them. Germline V gives CDR1 LNHDA, CDR2 SQIVND (reference sequence). This CDR3 has 15 amino acids. The CDR3 sequence is CASSTIVFSGNTIYF. The DNA for the CDR3 is TGTGCCAGTAGTACCATAGTCTTCTCTGGAAACACCATATATTTT.

The V and J genes are TRBV19 and TRBJ2-6, with TRBD1 as a possible D gene (6 bases). V lost 8 bases and J lost 2, with 22 bases in between. Germline assignment: CDR1 LNHDA and CDR2 SQIVND (reference sequence). The CDR3 runs to 18 residues. Here the CDR3 reads CASCAFGTRLTGANVLTF. For the CDR3, the DNA is TGTGCCAGTTGTGCATTCGGGACACGCTTAACTGGGGCCAACGTCCTGACTTTC.

This chain links TRBV11-2 with TRBJ2-7; D is perhaps TRBD1 (6 bases). Germline values: CDR1 SGHAT, CDR2 FQNNGV. The CDR3 is 15 residues long. The V end was cut by 8 bases, the J end by 6 bases, with 23 bases between. In nucleotides, the CDR3 is TGTGCCAGCCAACCCCCCAGCAGGGGATCTCTCGAGCAGTACTTC. Amino acids: CASQPPSRGSLEQYF.

The chain recombines TRBV6-5 with TRBJ1-1; 7 bases are a match to TRBD1. In germline, CDR1 is MNHEY, CDR2 SVGAGI. V lost 0 bases to trimming and J lost 4 bases; unmatched junction nucleotides: 8. This CDR3 has 16 residues. CDR3 region: CASSYSAGGAGTEAFF. CDR3 sequence (DNA): TGTGCCAGCAGTTACTCCGCAGGGGGAGCCGGCACTGAAGCTTTCTTT.

The chain joins TRBV10-3 to TRBJ1-4; D unclear. Trimming stripped 0 bases from V and 7 bases from J, with 12 bases between. CDR3 length equals 15 residues. Germline CDR1 reads ENHRY; CDR2 reads SYGVKD. The DNA of the CDR3 is TGTGCCATCAGTGAGTCACGGGGTGGCGGTGAAAAACTGTTTTTT. It encodes CAISESRGGGEKLFF.

This chain links TRBV9 with TRBJ1-2; D is ambiguous. In germline, CDR1 is SGDLS, CDR2 YYNGEE. The V end lost 0 bases, the J end lost 4 bases, and 13 bases lay between the germline ends. The CDR3 length is 15 residues. As DNA, the CDR3 is TGTGCCAGCAGCGTAGTCTCTCACAGTTCCTATGGCTACACCTTC. This encodes CASSVVSHSSYGYTF.

The V and J genes are TRBV30 and TRBJ1-1; D remains unclear. This CDR3 is built from 13 residues. The V gene's germline CDR1 is GTSNPN and CDR2 SVGIG (reference sequence). Trimming took 4 bases from V and 1 from J, leaving 10 bases between them. The CDR3 reads CAWTKAANTEAFF. DNA of the CDR3: TGTGCCTGGACAAAGGCGGCGAACACTGAAGCTTTCTTT.

V usage is TRBV19 and J usage is TRBJ1-2; D possibly corresponds to TRBD1 (6 bases). Trimming shortened V by 3 bases and J by 0 bases, and 11 bases separated the two germline ends. Germline CDR1 LNHDA, CDR2 SQIVND (reference sequence). The CDR3 sequence is 15 residues long. In DNA, the CDR3 is TGTGCCAGTAGTATCGGAAGGGGGACTAACTATGGCTACACCTTC. As protein: CASSIGRGTNYGYTF.

The chain has TRBV6-5 and TRBJ1-2; possibly TRBD1 for D (5 bases). The CDR3 spans 13 residues. Germline V gene sequence: CDR1 MNHEY, CDR2 SVGAGI. V lost 5 bases, J lost 3 bases, and 10 bases lay in between. DNA of the CDR3: TGTGCCAGCAGTCTCAGGGAAGACTATGGCTACACCTTC. It yields the protein CASSLREDYGYTF.

The chain employs TRBV6-2 or TRBV6-3 and TRBJ1-1, with TRBD1 matching over 7 bases. CDR1 and CDR2 from the germline V gene are MNHEY and SVGEGT. V gave up 5 bases and J gave up 7 bases; unmatched junction bases: 19. The CDR3 runs to 17 residues. CDR3 region: CASSPDRPTGVFSEAFF. CDR3 coding DNA: TGTGCCAGCAGTCCCGACCGGCCCACAGGGGTTTTTAGTGAAGCTTTCTTT.

The J gene is TRBJ1-2, the V gene TRBV28, with 11 bases matching TRBD1. CDR3 length: 15 amino acids. The germline gives CDR1 MDHEN, CDR2 SYDVKM. Trimming cost V 6 bases and J 3 bases; bases outside gene matches: 6. The CDR3, as DNA: TGTGCCAGCAGCCCAGCGGGACAGGGGGACTATGGCTACACCTTC. Its protein is CASSPAGQGDYGYTF.

This clone was detected once. The rearrangement joins TRBV11-3 to TRBJ2-5; TRBD2 is a possible D gene (5 bases). The ends were cut back, 4 bases at V and 13 bases at J, with 13 bases in the middle. This CDR3 has 11 amino acids. Germline V gene data show CDR1 as SGHNT and CDR2 as YENEEA. CDR3 sequence reads: CASSYGERPYF. The CDR3 bases are TGTGCCAGCAGCTACGGGGAGCGCCCGTACTTC.

The chain has TRBV6-5 and TRBJ1-2, with D possibly TRBD1 on 5 matching bases. The germline V gene has CDR1 MNHEY and CDR2 SVGAGI. Trimming left V 4 bases short and J 3 bases short, with 9 bases between. The CDR3 covers 13 residues. The CDR3 loop reads CASSSGQDYGYTF. CDR3 sequence (DNA): TGTGCCAGCAGTTCCGGACAAGACTATGGCTACACCTTC.

The rearrangement links TRBV11-2 to TRBJ2-2; 10 positions match TRBD1. This CDR3 spans 16 amino acids. V shed 4 bases and J 7 bases; nucleotides not matched to a gene: 9. Germline V CDR1 and CDR2: SGHAT, FQNNGV. The chain's CDR3 is CASSSRGQGRSGELFF. CDR3 in DNA: TGTGCCAGCAGCTCACGGGGACAGGGGAGGAGCGGGGAGCTGTTTTTT. Filled out from reference TRBV11-2 and TRBJ2-2, the complete variable domain reads EAGVAQSPRYKIIEKRQSVAFWCNPISGHATLYWYQQILGQGPKLLIQFQNNGVVDDSQLPKDRFSAERLKGVDSTLKIQPAKLEDSAVYLCASSSRGQGRSGELFFGEGSRLTVL.